The rows below give T cell receptor beta chains drawn from one sample of a study of Tregs in tolerant kidney transplant recipients. This table comes from immunoSEQ multiplex PCR, and its TCRdb copy is limited to in-frame clones, with some not included. Seen here are about 110,000 clones, around 90% observed once, and the top ten hold about 0.35%. The material was CD4+ T cells from blood, obtained before the transplant. These receptors were obtained from a human donor who received a combined kidney and bone marrow transplant. The CDR3 runs from the conserved cysteine through the conserved F or W. The D gene is left open where the match is weak. For some rows the clone size is stated as once, few or many, or as a class when expanded; others skip it.

J: TRBJ2-7; D: .; V: TRBV4-2; size: .; CDR3: CASSQGKGDWRYF; DNA: TGTGCCAGCAGCCAAGGGAAAGGGGACTGGCGATACTTC
J: TRBJ1-5; D: TRBD1; V: TRBV6-5; size: .; CDR3: CASSKGTGFQPQHF; DNA: TGTGCCAGCAGTAAAGGGACAGGGTTCCAGCCCCAGCATTTT
J: TRBJ2-1; D: TRBD2; V: TRBV7-2; size: once; CDR3: CASSALGLADQFF; DNA: TGTGCCAGCAGCGCGCTGGGACTAGCGGATCAGTTCTTC
J: TRBJ2-7; D: TRBD2; V: TRBV14; size: .; CDR3: CASSPLAGGRGAEQYF; DNA: TGTGCCAGCAGCCCCCTAGCGGGAGGCCGCGGAGCAGAGCAGTACTTC
J: TRBJ1-5; D: TRBD1; V: TRBV6-1; size: .; CDR3: CASSGRQGNSQPQHF; DNA: TGTGCCAGCAGTGGACGACAGGGGAATAGTCAGCCCCAGCATTTT
J: TRBJ1-2; D: TRBD1; V: TRBV28; size: once; CDR3: CASSTPGGNYGYTF; DNA: TGTGCCAGCAGCACCCCAGGGGGTAACTATGGCTACACCTTC
J: TRBJ1-6; D: .; V: TRBV10-2; size: once; CDR3: CASSRSSYNSPLHF; DNA: TGCGCCAGCAGTAGGAGCTCCTATAATTCACCCCTCCACTTT
J: TRBJ2-1; D: TRBD2; V: TRBV2; size: .; CDR3: CASSGGAGGEQFF; DNA: TGTGCCAGCAGCGGGGGGGCCGGTGGTGAGCAGTTCTTC
J: TRBJ1-2; D: .; V: TRBV10-3; size: few; CDR3: CAISELGGLSGYTF; DNA: TGTGCCATCAGTGAGCTGGGAGGTTTGAGTGGCTACACCTTC
J: TRBJ1-2; D: .; V: TRBV6-1; size: .; CDR3: CASSANRARGREGF; DNA: TGTGCCAGCAGTGCAAACAGGGCCCGGGGCCGGGAAGGGTTC
J: TRBJ1-5; D: .; V: TRBV27; size: .; CDR3: CASSSRGHQPQHF; DNA: TGTGCCAGCAGTTCCAGGGGCCATCAGCCCCAGCATTTT
J: TRBJ1-1; D: .; V: TRBV20-1; size: once; CDR3: CSAAGALEAFF; DNA: TGCAGTGCCGCGGGGGCCCTTGAAGCTTTCTTT
J: TRBJ2-7; D: .; V: TRBV2; size: .; CDR3: CASSLTRGLGEQYF; DNA: TGTGCCAGCAGTCTAACCAGGGGTTTGGGCGAGCAGTACTTC
J: TRBJ2-7; D: .; V: TRBV28; size: .; CDR3: CASSLRGGLSGEQYF; DNA: TGTGCCAGCAGTTTACGGGGTGGTCTGTCCGGCGAGCAGTACTTC
J: TRBJ1-5; D: .; V: TRBV4-1; size: .; CDR3: CASSQGKGDQPQHF; DNA: TGCGCCAGCAGCCAAGGAAAGGGAGATCAGCCCCAGCATTTT
J: TRBJ1-1; D: .; V: TRBV5-4; size: once; CDR3: CASSLGKTTEAFF; DNA: TGTGCCAGCAGCTTGGGGAAGACAACTGAAGCTTTCTTT
J: TRBJ1-2; D: TRBD1; V: TRBV10-3; size: .; CDR3: CANRDRRDYGYTF; DNA: TGTGCCAACCGGGACAGGAGAGATTATGGCTACACCTTC
J: TRBJ2-7; D: .; V: TRBV9; size: .; CDR3: CASSVFAGAYEQYF; DNA: TGTGCCAGCAGCGTATTCGCCGGGGCCTACGAGCAGTACTTC
J: TRBJ1-2; D: TRBD1; V: TRBV6-1; size: .; CDR3: CASSEVGQGDGYTF; DNA: TGTGCCAGCAGTGAAGTTGGGCAGGGGGATGGCTACACCTTC
J: TRBJ1-2; D: .; V: TRBV9; size: .; CDR3: CASSVDQGIRGNYGYTF; DNA: TGTGCCAGCAGCGTAGATCAGGGGATTAGGGGTAACTATGGCTACACCTTC
J: TRBJ2-3; D: .; V: TRBV7-2; size: .; CDR3: CASSLRADTQYF; DNA: TGTGCCAGCAGCTTACGGGCAGATACGCAGTATTTT
J: TRBJ2-7; D: TRBD2; V: TRBV27; size: .; CDR3: CASSAGTSLSYEQYF; DNA: TGTGCCAGCAGCGCCGGGACTAGTCTCTCCTACGAGCAGTACTTC
J: TRBJ1-2; D: TRBD1; V: TRBV5-1; size: .; CDR3: CASSLGGQSNYGYTF; DNA: TGCGCCAGCAGCTTGGGGGGACAGTCTAACTATGGCTACACCTTC